This TCR beta chain is drawn from a study of cytomegalovirus exposure and HLA in healthy donors. Background on the study: Later analysis reported that the 110 or so validation repertoires shared the platform of the 500 to 750 first-cohort repertoires.

The CDR3 is made up of 14 amino acids. Trimming cost V 4 bases and J 2 bases; bases outside gene matches: 4. Germline CDR1 and CDR2: SGHDN and FVKESK. Here immunoSEQ multiplex PCR was the method, and the copy in TCRdb shows in-frame clones only, minus some. In the table there are about 120,000 clones, roughly 84% of which are singletons. Turning to this clone: What it binds is unknown.

Study-wide points: Cytomegalovirus association was assigned to 150 to 200 TCR beta chains.

The sample comprised PBMCs. This chain links TRBV14 with TRBJ2-7; TRBD2 matches at 8 bases. The clonotype comes from a woman aged 25 to 39 in good health and CMV-seronegative. The CDR3 DNA is TGTGCCAGCAGCCGAGCGGGGGCCCCCTACGAGCAGTACTTC. Translated: CASSRAGAPYEQYF. The whole variable domain, filled in from reference TRBV14 and TRBJ2-7, reads EAGVTQFPSHSVIEKGQTVTLRCDPISGHDNLYWYRRVMGKEIKFLLHFVKESKQDESGMPNNRFLAERTGGTYSTLKVQPAELEDSGVYFCASSRAGAPYEQYFGPGTRLTVT.